Listed below are T cell receptor beta chains from one sample, sequenced in a study of T-cell memory formation after mild COVID-19. TCRdb reanalysed the 5' RACE reads using MiXCR and keeps one entry per CDR3 protein. The profile shows fewer than 75,000 distinct CDR3 sequences, less than 15% of them singletons. Specimen: PBMCs or a T cell subset sorted from them (not recorded which). The receptors were sampled from a young man who had mild COVID-19 (a few samples of this study predate the infection). Cell type and time point are not known. CDR3s include the opening cysteine and the closing phenylalanine or tryptophan. D genes are given only for firm matches. Some rows have no size entry. The others give once, few or many, or a class for an expanded clone.

TGTGCCAGGACACCCACCGGGGAGCTGTTTTTT CARTPTGELFF NA TRBV27 NA TRBJ2-2
TGTGCCAGCAGTTCCCGAGGGGGGGGGAACACTGAAGCTTTCTTT CASSSRGGGNTEAFF NA TRBV28 NA TRBJ1-1
TGCAGTGCTAGAGTTGGAAACACCATATATTTT CSARVGNTIYF NA TRBV20-1 few TRBJ1-3
TGCAGTGCCCATCGCGGACAGGGGGCGGGAGAGCAGTACTTC CSAHRGQGAGEQYF TRBD1 TRBV20-1 many TRBJ2-7
TGCAGCGTTGGGGGGACGGAGACCCAGTACTTC CSVGGTETQYF NA TRBV29-1 many TRBJ2-5
TGTGCCAGCAGCCGCCCGGGACAGGGTAATTCACCCCTCCACTTT CASSRPGQGNSPLHF TRBD1 TRBV12-3/TRBV12-4 NA TRBJ1-6
TGCGCCAGCAGCCGAGGGGGACTAGCGGCCCTAGGTAATGAGCAGTTCTTC CASSRGGLAALGNEQFF TRBD2 TRBV4-1 many TRBJ2-1
TGTGCCAGCAGTCCTCCAAAAGTAGGGAGAAAGATTAACACTGAAGCTTTCTTT CASSPPKVGRKINTEAFF NA TRBV28 NA TRBJ1-1
TGCGCCAGCAGCTTCCAAGACGTCGAGGGCATTCAGTACTTC CASSFQDVEGIQYF NA TRBV5-1 NA TRBJ2-4
TGTGCCAGCAGCTTAGAGGCACTCTCTGGGGCCAACGTCCTGACTTTC CASSLEALSGANVLTF NA TRBV7-2 many TRBJ2-6
TGTGCCAGCAGGGACGAAACGTACAGTAAGCAGTTCTTC CASRDETYSKQFF NA TRBV2 NA TRBJ2-1
TGTGCCAGTTATGGCCAGGTCAATACGCAGTATTTT CASYGQVNTQYF NA TRBV28 few TRBJ2-3
TGTGCCAGCAGCTTAGGACAGAACACCGGGGAGCTGTTTTTT CASSLGQNTGELFF NA TRBV7-3 many TRBJ2-2
TGTGCCAGCACCCCTAGGCCCGGAAGGAGCGGCTACACCTTC CASTPRPGRSGYTF NA TRBV6-6 many TRBJ1-2
TGTGCCAGCAGTCCGTTTTTAAACCAGGCCACCGGGGAGCTGTTTTTT CASSPFLNQATGELFF NA TRBV6-6 NA TRBJ2-2
TGTGCCAGCAGCCTTATGACTAGCGGGTTTTTGGATACGCAGTATTTT CASSLMTSGFLDTQYF TRBD2 TRBV12-3/TRBV12-4 many TRBJ2-3
TGCGCCAGCAGCCCCCTCGGAAGGTCTGAGCAGTTCTTC CASSPLGRSEQFF NA TRBV4-3 many TRBJ2-1
TGCAGTGCTAGATCGGGAGGGGACGTTGAGCAGTTCTTC CSARSGGDVEQFF TRBD2 TRBV20-1 few TRBJ2-1
TGCGCCAGCAGCCAAGACGGGACACTCAGCTCTGGAAACACCATATATTTT CASSQDGTLSSGNTIYF NA TRBV4-3 NA TRBJ1-3
TGTGCCAGCAGCTTCTGTGGGGGGATGGGCAATCAGCCCCAGCATTTT CASSFCGGMGNQPQHF NA TRBV11-2 few TRBJ1-5
TGTGCCAGCAGCCTGGGACAGGGGGTCCACAATGAGCAGTTCTTC CASSLGQGVHNEQFF TRBD1 TRBV5-8 few TRBJ2-1
TGCGCCAGCAGTGGACACGGGGTACCCACCGGGGAGCTGTTTTTT CASSGHGVPTGELFF NA TRBV5-1 NA TRBJ2-2
TGTGCCAGCAGGTCCTCAGGGGGCTACTACAATGAGCAGTTCTTC CASRSSGGYYNEQFF TRBD1 TRBV12-3/TRBV12-4 NA TRBJ2-1
TGTGCCAGCAGCGCAGCCTCGGGGCTTAGGGACACCGGGGAGCTGTTTTTT CASSAASGLRDTGELFF NA TRBV5-5 few TRBJ2-2
TGCAGCGTATTTGCGCCGGGACAGGGCGGTGGCTACACCTTC CSVFAPGQGGGYTF TRBD1 TRBV29-1 few TRBJ1-2
TGTGCCAGTATAAGGGGGCATGAGCAGTTCTTC CASIRGHEQFF NA TRBV21-1 few TRBJ2-1
TGCAGTGCTCCACCTGGGACAGTGCTGAACTATGGCTACACCTTC CSAPPGTVLNYGYTF TRBD1 TRBV20-1 NA TRBJ1-2
TGTGCCAGCAGCTTAGGGACAGGGGCTGGGGCCAACGTCCTGACTTTC CASSLGTGAGANVLTF TRBD1 TRBV7-2 few TRBJ2-6
TGTGCCAGCAGCTCGGGGTCCTCTGGAAACACCATATATTTT CASSSGSSGNTIYF NA TRBV7-9 few TRBJ1-3
TGTGCCAGCAGCCCACAGATAGGGTTCGCGGGGAGATACAATGAGCAGTTCTTC CASSPQIGFAGRYNEQFF NA TRBV7-2 few TRBJ2-1
TGTGCCAGCAGCCAAAGCAAGAAACAGGGCTTCTATGGCTACACCTTC CASSQSKKQGFYGYTF NA TRBV14 NA TRBJ1-2